The 2 T cell receptor beta chains below all came from one sample that was sequenced in a study of CD8 T cells in ankylosing spondylitis. MiXCR, run by TCRdb on the 5' RACE reads, gives a single entry per CDR3 protein. The profile shows approximately 340,000 distinct CDR3 sequences, about 15% of them singletons. The sequenced sample consisted of blood, either unsorted or a sorted T cell fraction (not recorded which). The receptors here all came from a male donor with ankylosing spondylitis or in good health (not recorded which).

This clonotype was seen a handful of times. The V and J genes are TRBV6-5 and TRBJ1-2, with 8 bases fitting TRBD1. Germline-derived CDR1 and CDR2 are MNHEY and SVGAGI. CDR3 size: 14 residues. V dropped 4 bases and J dropped 8; count of bases not matched to a gene: 9. The CDR3: CASSSGTGTKGYTF. CDR3 coding DNA: TGTGCCAGCAGTTCCGGGACAGGCACTAAAGGCTACACCTTC.

The V call is TRBV20-1, the J call TRBJ2-7; D remains ambiguous. Trimming pared 7 bases from V and 3 bases from J, leaving 28 bases between. The CDR3 is 17 amino acids. The V gene's germline CDR1 is DFQATT and CDR2 SNEGSKA (reference sequence). The CDR3 is CSVLPGVRPGWVYEQYF. In DNA form, the CDR3 reads TGCAGTGTTCTCCCTGGGGTCCGGCCGGGTTGGGTCTACGAGCAGTACTTC.